A selection of T cell receptor beta chains follows, all from one sample in a study of immune evolution from preneoplasia to lung adenocarcinoma. TCRdb's table, derived via immunoSEQ multiplex PCR, lists solely in-frame clones and lacks some. The data hold around 7,500 clones, with 79% observed a single time. The sample comprised FFPE invasive lung adenocarcinoma tissue. These receptor sequences come from a person aged 35-50 years with lung adenocarcinoma. The CDR3 runs from the conserved cysteine through the conserved F or W. Each record gives: D gene, V gene, J gene, clone size, CDR3 protein, CDR3 DNA. The D gene is left open where the match is weak. A clone size is listed for some rows: how often the clone was seen (once, few, many), or a class if it is expanded.

D gene: TRBD2; V gene: TRBV11-2; J gene: TRBJ2-3; clone size: few; CDR3 protein: CASSQMTSVSTDTQYF; CDR3 DNA: TGTGCCAGCAGCCAGATGACTAGCGTTAGCACAGATACGCAGTATTTT
D gene: -; V gene: TRBV6-1; J gene: TRBJ2-3; clone size: few; CDR3 protein: CASSKGAYTDTQYF; CDR3 DNA: TGTGCCAGCAGTAAAGGGGCGTACACAGATACGCAGTATTTT
D gene: -; V gene: TRBV19; J gene: TRBJ2-4; clone size: -; CDR3 protein: CASSIQGDSAKNIQYF; CDR3 DNA: TGTGCCAGTAGTATACAAGGGGATAGTGCCAAAAACATTCAGTACTTC
D gene: TRBD1; V gene: TRBV7-8; J gene: TRBJ2-1; clone size: few; CDR3 protein: CASSPRDRGLNEQFF; CDR3 DNA: TGTGCCAGCAGCCCCCGGGACAGGGGGTTGAATGAGCAGTTCTTC
D gene: -; V gene: TRBV10-1; J gene: TRBJ2-7; clone size: few; CDR3 protein: CASSDGGTSYEQYF; CDR3 DNA: TGCGCCAGCAGTGATGGGGGGACCTCCTACGAGCAGTACTTC
D gene: -; V gene: TRBV19; J gene: TRBJ1-1; clone size: -; CDR3 protein: CASSIEGVATEAFF; CDR3 DNA: TGTGCCAGTAGTATAGAAGGCGTTGCCACTGAAGCTTTCTTT
D gene: TRBD2; V gene: TRBV5-1; J gene: TRBJ2-1; clone size: -; CDR3 protein: CASSPLTGTSYHNEQFF; CDR3 DNA: TGCGCCAGCAGCCCACTCACCGGGACTAGCTACCACAATGAGCAGTTCTTC
D gene: -; V gene: TRBV29-1; J gene: TRBJ2-3; clone size: -; CDR3 protein: CSVGIGSFTDTQYF; CDR3 DNA: TGCAGCGTTGGTATCGGGAGCTTCACAGATACGCAGTATTTT
D gene: TRBD1; V gene: TRBV28; J gene: TRBJ2-7; clone size: large; CDR3 protein: CASSLTGQGSYEQYF; CDR3 DNA: TGTGCCAGCAGTTTAACGGGACAGGGCTCCTACGAGCAGTACTTC
D gene: -; V gene: TRBV4-2; J gene: TRBJ2-3; clone size: -; CDR3 protein: CASSQVGSGGDTQYF; CDR3 DNA: TGTGCCAGCAGCCAAGTCGGGTCTGGGGGAGATACGCAGTATTTT
D gene: -; V gene: TRBV7-2; J gene: TRBJ2-5; clone size: -; CDR3 protein: CASSLDLVLGTQYF; CDR3 DNA: TGTGCCAGCAGCTTAGATCTCGTCCTGGGGACCCAGTACTTC
D gene: -; V gene: TRBV7-3; J gene: TRBJ2-1; clone size: -; CDR3 protein: CASSLAGQGGNEQFF; CDR3 DNA: TGTGCCAGCAGCTTGGCGGGTCAAGGGGGTAATGAGCAGTTCTTC
D gene: -; V gene: TRBV6-1; J gene: TRBJ1-1; clone size: -; CDR3 protein: CASSDRGLNTEAFF; CDR3 DNA: TGTGCCAGCAGTGACAGGGGCCTGAACACTGAAGCTTTCTTT
D gene: -; V gene: TRBV6-1; J gene: TRBJ1-3; clone size: -; CDR3 protein: CASSEGVGAHHTIYF; CDR3 DNA: TGTGCCAGCAGCGAAGGGGTCGGGGCCCACCACACCATATATTTT
D gene: TRBD1; V gene: TRBV6-6; J gene: TRBJ1-1; clone size: -; CDR3 protein: CASRDREGNTEAFF; CDR3 DNA: TGTGCCAGCAGAGACAGGGAGGGGAACACTGAAGCTTTCTTT
D gene: -; V gene: TRBV15; J gene: TRBJ1-6; clone size: -; CDR3 protein: CATSSGQSWSPLHF; CDR3 DNA: TGTGCCACCTCGTCGGGACAATCGTGGTCACCCCTCCACTTT
D gene: -; V gene: TRBV5-4; J gene: TRBJ1-1; clone size: -; CDR3 protein: CASSLVRQLNTEAFF; CDR3 DNA: TGTGCCAGCAGCTTGGTGAGACAGCTGAACACTGAAGCTTTCTTT
D gene: TRBD1; V gene: TRBV30; J gene: TRBJ1-2; clone size: -; CDR3 protein: CAWSRQGANGYTF; CDR3 DNA: TGTGCCTGGAGTCGACAGGGGGCGAACGGCTACACCTTC
D gene: TRBD1; V gene: TRBV7-8; J gene: TRBJ1-6; clone size: -; CDR3 protein: CASSRTNRGLSNSPLHF; CDR3 DNA: TGTGCCAGCAGCCGAACGAACAGGGGGCTTAGTAATTCACCCCTCCACTTT
D gene: TRBD2; V gene: TRBV7-8; J gene: TRBJ2-7; clone size: once; CDR3 protein: CASSLGLALEQYF; CDR3 DNA: TGTGCCAGCAGCTTAGGACTAGCCCTCGAGCAGTACTTC
D gene: TRBD1; V gene: TRBV18; J gene: TRBJ2-3; clone size: -; CDR3 protein: CASSPPAGQGASDTQYF; CDR3 DNA: TGTGCCAGCTCACCACCTGCTGGGCAGGGGGCATCGGATACGCAGTATTTT
D gene: -; V gene: TRBV5-1; J gene: TRBJ2-3; clone size: once; CDR3 protein: CASSQKLGITDTQYF; CDR3 DNA: TGCGCCAGCAGCCAGAAGCTGGGTATAACAGATACGCAGTATTTT
D gene: -; V gene: TRBV7-3; J gene: TRBJ2-5; clone size: -; CDR3 protein: CASSLFEKETQYF; CDR3 DNA: TGTGCCAGCAGCTTATTTGAGAAAGAGACCCAGTACTTC
D gene: TRBD2; V gene: TRBV6-5; J gene: TRBJ2-5; clone size: -; CDR3 protein: CASSYAGGVETQYF; CDR3 DNA: TGTGCCAGCAGTTACGCGGGGGGAGTAGAGACCCAGTACTTC
D gene: TRBD2; V gene: TRBV7-3; J gene: TRBJ2-3; clone size: -; CDR3 protein: CASSPRQGGISTDTQYF; CDR3 DNA: TGTGCCAGCAGCCCCCGTCAGGGAGGGATAAGCACAGATACGCAGTATTTT
D gene: -; V gene: TRBV10-2; J gene: TRBJ2-7; clone size: -; CDR3 protein: CASSESRTIYEQYF; CDR3 DNA: TGCGCCAGCAGTGAGTCAAGGACTATCTACGAGCAGTACTTC
D gene: -; V gene: TRBV19; J gene: TRBJ1-2; clone size: few; CDR3 protein: CASSQLIDSYGYTF; CDR3 DNA: TGTGCCAGTAGCCAATTAATTGACAGCTATGGCTACACCTTC
D gene: TRBD1; V gene: TRBV5-4; J gene: TRBJ1-2; clone size: -; CDR3 protein: CASSSTGGSYGYTF; CDR3 DNA: TGTGCCAGCAGCTCGACAGGGGGGAGCTATGGCTACACCTTC
D gene: TRBD1; V gene: TRBV5-1; J gene: TRBJ2-7; clone size: -; CDR3 protein: CASSLNRGVAYEQYF; CDR3 DNA: TGCGCCAGCAGCTTGAACAGGGGGGTTGCCTACGAGCAGTACTTC
D gene: -; V gene: TRBV27; J gene: TRBJ2-1; clone size: -; CDR3 protein: CASSTSGLAIYSYNEQFF; CDR3 DNA: TGTGCCAGCAGCACGTCGGGGCTAGCGATCTACTCCTACAATGAGCAGTTCTTC
D gene: TRBD2; V gene: TRBV5-1; J gene: TRBJ2-3; clone size: -; CDR3 protein: CASSLVGTSGGSRADTQYF; CDR3 DNA: TGCGCCAGCAGCTTGGTAGGGACTAGCGGGGGGTCTCGGGCGGATACGCAGTATTTT
D gene: -; V gene: TRBV27; J gene: TRBJ2-2; clone size: -; CDR3 protein: CASRSPRGANTGELFF; CDR3 DNA: TGTGCCAGCAGATCCCCCCGGGGGGCAAACACCGGGGAGCTGTTTTTT
D gene: TRBD1; V gene: TRBV18; J gene: TRBJ2-3; clone size: once; CDR3 protein: CASSPTGLGSTDTQYF; CDR3 DNA: TGTGCCAGCTCACCGACAGGGTTAGGTAGCACAGATACGCAGTATTTT
D gene: TRBD1; V gene: TRBV7-2; J gene: TRBJ1-4; clone size: once; CDR3 protein: CASSFQGAVGEKLFF; CDR3 DNA: TGTGCCAGCAGTTTTCAGGGGGCGGTGGGTGAAAAACTGTTTTTT
D gene: -; V gene: TRBV6-5; J gene: TRBJ2-5; clone size: -; CDR3 protein: CASSSRLASETQYF; CDR3 DNA: TGTGCCAGCAGTTCGAGATTAGCTTCTGAGACCCAGTACTTC
D gene: -; V gene: TRBV4-3; J gene: TRBJ2-4; clone size: -; CDR3 protein: CASSQAGGAENIQYF; CDR3 DNA: TGCGCCAGCAGCCAAGCCGGGGGCGCGGAAAACATTCAGTACTTC
D gene: TRBD1; V gene: TRBV10-3; J gene: TRBJ1-4; clone size: -; CDR3 protein: CAISDSTGSNEKLFF; CDR3 DNA: TGTGCCATCAGTGATTCGACAGGGAGTAATGAAAAACTGTTTTTT
D gene: -; V gene: TRBV28; J gene: TRBJ1-1; clone size: -; CDR3 protein: CASITFGRGRNTEAFF; CDR3 DNA: TGTGCCAGCATTACTTTCGGACGGGGGAGGAACACTGAAGCTTTCTTT
D gene: -; V gene: TRBV18; J gene: TRBJ2-1; clone size: few; CDR3 protein: CASSPTGGGSYNEQFF; CDR3 DNA: TGTGCCAGCTCACCAACCGGGGGCGGGTCCTACAATGAGCAGTTCTTC
D gene: -; V gene: TRBV7-8; J gene: TRBJ1-1; clone size: -; CDR3 protein: CASSLGAGANTEAFF; CDR3 DNA: TGTGCCAGCAGCTTAGGGGCCGGGGCGAACACTGAAGCTTTCTTT
D gene: -; V gene: TRBV30; J gene: TRBJ1-1; clone size: -; CDR3 protein: CAWSVIGSWGNRDTEAFF; CDR3 DNA: TGTGCCTGGAGTGTAATAGGGTCCTGGGGGAATCGAGACACTGAAGCTTTCTTT
D gene: TRBD1; V gene: TRBV7-9; J gene: TRBJ2-3; clone size: few; CDR3 protein: CALTGEADTQYF; CDR3 DNA: TGTGCCTTGACAGGGGAGGCAGATACGCAGTATTTT
D gene: -; V gene: TRBV10-1; J gene: TRBJ1-5; clone size: -; CDR3 protein: CASSESEGQPQHF; CDR3 DNA: TGCGCCAGCAGTGAGTCGGAGGGTCAGCCCCAGCATTTT
D gene: -; V gene: TRBV11-2; J gene: TRBJ1-6; clone size: -; CDR3 protein: CASSLGGNSPLHF; CDR3 DNA: TGTGCCAGCAGCTTAGGGGGCAATTCACCCCTCCACTTT
D gene: -; V gene: TRBV14; J gene: TRBJ2-2; clone size: -; CDR3 protein: CASSFRGPSNTGELFF; CDR3 DNA: TGTGCCAGCAGCTTTCGGGGCCCCTCGAACACCGGGGAGCTGTTTTTT
D gene: -; V gene: TRBV5-5; J gene: TRBJ2-6; clone size: -; CDR3 protein: CASSLLTGANVLTF; CDR3 DNA: TGTGCCAGCAGCTTACTAACTGGGGCCAACGTCCTGACTTTC
D gene: TRBD2; V gene: TRBV28; J gene: TRBJ2-1; clone size: few; CDR3 protein: CASGLAGVANEQFF; CDR3 DNA: TGTGCCAGCGGGCTAGCGGGAGTTGCGAATGAGCAGTTCTTC
D gene: -; V gene: TRBV9; J gene: TRBJ1-2; clone size: -; CDR3 protein: CASRGAPNYGYTF; CDR3 DNA: TGTGCCAGCAGAGGGGCGCCTAACTATGGCTACACCTTC
D gene: -; V gene: TRBV19; J gene: TRBJ2-7; clone size: few; CDR3 protein: CASSIGSTTYEQYF; CDR3 DNA: TGTGCCAGTAGTATCGGGAGCACTACCTACGAGCAGTACTTC